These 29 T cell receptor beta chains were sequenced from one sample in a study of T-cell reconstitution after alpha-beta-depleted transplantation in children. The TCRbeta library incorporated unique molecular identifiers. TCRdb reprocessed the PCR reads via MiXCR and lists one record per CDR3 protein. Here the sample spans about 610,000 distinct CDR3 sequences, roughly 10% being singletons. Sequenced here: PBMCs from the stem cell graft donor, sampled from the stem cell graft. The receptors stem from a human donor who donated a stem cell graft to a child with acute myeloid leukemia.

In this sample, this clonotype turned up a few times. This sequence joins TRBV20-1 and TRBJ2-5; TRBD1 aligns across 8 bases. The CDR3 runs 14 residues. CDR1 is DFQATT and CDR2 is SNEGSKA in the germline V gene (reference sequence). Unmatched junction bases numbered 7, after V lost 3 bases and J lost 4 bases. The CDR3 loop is CSASDRGVGETQYF. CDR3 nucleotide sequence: TGCAGTGCTAGTGACAGGGGTGTAGGAGAGACCCAGTACTTC.

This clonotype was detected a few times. The CDR3 nucleotides are TGTGCCAGCAGCGTAGACACTAGCGGGAGGAGCAATGAGCAGTTCTTC. It specifies CASSVDTSGRSNEQFF. The J gene is TRBJ2-1, the V gene TRBV9; the match to TRBD2 covers 12 bases. V was pared by 0 bases and J by 6 bases, with 4 bases of the junction left unmatched. The CDR3 extends over 16 amino acids. Germline CDR1 is SGDLS and CDR2 is YYNGEE.

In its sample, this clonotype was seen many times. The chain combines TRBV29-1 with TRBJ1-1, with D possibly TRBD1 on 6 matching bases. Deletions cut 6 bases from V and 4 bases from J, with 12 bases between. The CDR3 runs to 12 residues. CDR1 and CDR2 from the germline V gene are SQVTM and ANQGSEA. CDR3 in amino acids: CSVARGATEAFF. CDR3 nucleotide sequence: TGCAGCGTGGCCCGGGGGGCCACTGAAGCTTTCTTT.

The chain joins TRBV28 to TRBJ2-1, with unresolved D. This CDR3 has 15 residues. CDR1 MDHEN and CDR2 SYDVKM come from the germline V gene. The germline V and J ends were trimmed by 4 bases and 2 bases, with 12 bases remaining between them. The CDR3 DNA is TGTGCCAGCAGTTCCGAAGGAGTCCCCTACAATGAGCAGTTCTTC. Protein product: CASSSEGVPYNEQFF. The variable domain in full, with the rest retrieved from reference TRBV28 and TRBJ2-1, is DVKVTQSSRYLVKRTGEKVFLECVQDMDHENMFWYRQDPGLGLRLIYFSYDVKMKEKGDIPEGYSVSREKKERFSLILESASTNQTSMYLCASSSEGVPYNEQFFGPGTRLTVL.

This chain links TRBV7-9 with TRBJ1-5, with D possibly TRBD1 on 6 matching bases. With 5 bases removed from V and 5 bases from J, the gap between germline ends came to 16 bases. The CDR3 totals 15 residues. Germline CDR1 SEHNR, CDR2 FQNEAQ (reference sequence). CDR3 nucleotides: TGTGCCAGCAGCAAAGACAGAGGGGGTTATCAGCCCCAGCATTTT. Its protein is CASSKDRGGYQPQHF.

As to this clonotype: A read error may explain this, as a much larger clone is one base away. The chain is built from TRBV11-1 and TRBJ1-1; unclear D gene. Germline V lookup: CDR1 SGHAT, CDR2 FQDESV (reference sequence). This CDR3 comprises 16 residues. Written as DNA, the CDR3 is TGTGCCAGCAGCCCGGTGAATGCAGCGCTGAACACTGAAGCTTACTTT. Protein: CASSPVNAALNTEAYF.

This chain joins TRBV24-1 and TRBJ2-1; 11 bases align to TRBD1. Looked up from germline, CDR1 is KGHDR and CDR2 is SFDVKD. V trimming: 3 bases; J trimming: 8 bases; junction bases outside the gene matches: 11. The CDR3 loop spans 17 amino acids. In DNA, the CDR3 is TGTGCCACCAGTGATAACAGCCGGGACAGGGGGGTGGATGAGCAGTTCTTC. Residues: CATSDNSRDRGVDEQFF.

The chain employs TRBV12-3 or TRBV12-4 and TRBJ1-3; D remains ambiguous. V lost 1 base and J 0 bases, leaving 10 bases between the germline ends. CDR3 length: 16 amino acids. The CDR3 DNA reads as TGTGCCAGCAGTTTAGTTGGAGGCACCTCTGGAAACACCATATATTTT. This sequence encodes CASSLVGGTSGNTIYF.

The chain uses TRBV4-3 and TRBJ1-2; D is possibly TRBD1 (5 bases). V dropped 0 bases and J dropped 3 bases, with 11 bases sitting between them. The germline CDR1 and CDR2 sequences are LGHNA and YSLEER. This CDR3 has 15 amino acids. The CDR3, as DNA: TGCGCCAGCAGCCAAGATGCGCAGGGATACTATGGCTACACCTTC. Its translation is CASSQDAQGYYGYTF.

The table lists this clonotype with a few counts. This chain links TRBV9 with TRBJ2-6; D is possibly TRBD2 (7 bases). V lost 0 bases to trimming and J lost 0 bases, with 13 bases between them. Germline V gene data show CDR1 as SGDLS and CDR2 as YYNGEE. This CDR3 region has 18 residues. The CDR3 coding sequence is TGTGCCAGCAGCGTAGAGGGGGGGCTCAGCTCTGGGGCCAACGTCCTGACTTTC. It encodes CASSVEGGLSSGANVLTF.

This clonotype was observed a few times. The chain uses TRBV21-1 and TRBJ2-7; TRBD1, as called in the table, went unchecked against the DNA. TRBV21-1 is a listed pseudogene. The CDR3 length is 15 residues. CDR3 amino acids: CASQVPRGQNYEQYF. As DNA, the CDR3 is TGTGCCAGCCAAGTCCCCAGGGGGCAAAACTACGAGCAGTACTTC.

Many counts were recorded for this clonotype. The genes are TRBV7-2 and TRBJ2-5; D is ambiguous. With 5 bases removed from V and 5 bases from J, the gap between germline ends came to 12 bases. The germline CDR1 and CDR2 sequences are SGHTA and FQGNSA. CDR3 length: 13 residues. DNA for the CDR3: TGTGCCAGCAGCCTAGGGCCCCGGGAGACCCAGTACTTC. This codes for CASSLGPRETQYF.

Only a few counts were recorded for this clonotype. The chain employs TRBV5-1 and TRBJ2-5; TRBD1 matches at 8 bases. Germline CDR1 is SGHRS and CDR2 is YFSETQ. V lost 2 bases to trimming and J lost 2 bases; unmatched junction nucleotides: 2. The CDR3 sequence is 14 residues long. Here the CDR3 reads CASSFDRGQETQYF. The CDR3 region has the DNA TGCGCCAGCAGCTTTGACAGGGGACAAGAGACCCAGTACTTC.

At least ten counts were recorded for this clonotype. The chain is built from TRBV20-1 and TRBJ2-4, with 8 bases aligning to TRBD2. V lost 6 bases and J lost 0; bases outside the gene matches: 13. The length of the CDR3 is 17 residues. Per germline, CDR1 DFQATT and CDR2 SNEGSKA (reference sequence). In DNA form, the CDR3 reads TGCAGTGCCAATCCTATAGCGGGGAGCCTAGCCAAAAACATTCAGTACTTC. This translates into CSANPIAGSLAKNIQYF.

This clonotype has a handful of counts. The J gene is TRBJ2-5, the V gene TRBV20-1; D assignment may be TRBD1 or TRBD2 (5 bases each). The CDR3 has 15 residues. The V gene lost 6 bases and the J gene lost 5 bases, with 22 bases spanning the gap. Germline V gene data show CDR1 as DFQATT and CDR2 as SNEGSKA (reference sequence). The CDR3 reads CSAPGSGSLWETQYF. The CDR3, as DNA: TGCAGTGCCCCAGGTTCAGGGAGTTTGTGGGAGACCCAGTACTTC.

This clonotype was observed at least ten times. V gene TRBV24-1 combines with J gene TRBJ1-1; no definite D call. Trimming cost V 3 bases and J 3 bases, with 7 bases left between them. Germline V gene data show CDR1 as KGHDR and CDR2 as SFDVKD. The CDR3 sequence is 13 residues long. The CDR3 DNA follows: TGTGCCACCAGTGATATGAGTTACACTGAAGCTTTCTTT. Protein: CATSDMSYTEAFF.

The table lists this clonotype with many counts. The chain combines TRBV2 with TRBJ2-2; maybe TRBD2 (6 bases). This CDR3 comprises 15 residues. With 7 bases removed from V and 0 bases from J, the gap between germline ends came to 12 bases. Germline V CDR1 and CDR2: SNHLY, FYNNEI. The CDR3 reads CASIKTGANTGELFF. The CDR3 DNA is TGTGCCAGCATTAAGACGGGGGCGAACACCGGGGAGCTGTTTTTT.

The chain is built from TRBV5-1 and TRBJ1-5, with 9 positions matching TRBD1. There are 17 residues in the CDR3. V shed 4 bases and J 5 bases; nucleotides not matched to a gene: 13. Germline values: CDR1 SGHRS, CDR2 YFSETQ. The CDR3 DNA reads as TGCGCCAGCAGCCTCGGGACAGGGACACCTAATGATCAGCCCCAGCATTTT. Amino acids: CASSLGTGTPNDQPQHF. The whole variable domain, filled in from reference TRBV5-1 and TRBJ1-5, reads KAGVTQTPRYLIKTRGQQVTLSCSPISGHRSVSWYQQTPGQGLQFLFEYFSETQRNKGNFPGRFSGRQFSNSRSEMNVSTLELGDSALYLCASSLGTGTPNDQPQHFGDGTRLSIL.

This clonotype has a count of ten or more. The CDR3 loop reads CSARLAGVDTQYF. The CDR3 DNA is TGCAGTGCTAGGCTAGCGGGAGTAGATACGCAGTATTTT. The chain uses TRBV20-1 and TRBJ2-3, with 10 bases aligning to TRBD2. The CDR3 contains 13 residues. V shed 3 bases and J 5 bases; nucleotides not matched to a gene: 2. Germline V gene lookup returns CDR1 DFQATT and CDR2 SNEGSKA (reference sequence).

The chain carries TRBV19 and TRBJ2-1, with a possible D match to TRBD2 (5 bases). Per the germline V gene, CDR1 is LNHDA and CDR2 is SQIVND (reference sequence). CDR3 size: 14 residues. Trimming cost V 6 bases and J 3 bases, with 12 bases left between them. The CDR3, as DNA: TGTGCCAGTAGGTTCCCGGGAAACTACAATGAGCAGTTCTTC. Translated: CASRFPGNYNEQFF.

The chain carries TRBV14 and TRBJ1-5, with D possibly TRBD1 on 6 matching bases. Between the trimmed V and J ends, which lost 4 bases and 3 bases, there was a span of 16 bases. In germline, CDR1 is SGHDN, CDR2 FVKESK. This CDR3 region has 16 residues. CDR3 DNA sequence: TGTGCCAGCAGCCCCTCTCCCAGGGGCGACAATCAGCCCCAGCATTTT. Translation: CASSPSPRGDNQPQHF.

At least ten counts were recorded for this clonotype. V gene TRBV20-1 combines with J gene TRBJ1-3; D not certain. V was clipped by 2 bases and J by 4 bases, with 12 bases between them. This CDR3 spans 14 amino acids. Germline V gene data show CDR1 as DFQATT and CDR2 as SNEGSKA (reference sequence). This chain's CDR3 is CSARKRGPGNTIYF. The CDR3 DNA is TGCAGTGCTAGAAAACGAGGGCCCGGAAACACCATATATTTT.

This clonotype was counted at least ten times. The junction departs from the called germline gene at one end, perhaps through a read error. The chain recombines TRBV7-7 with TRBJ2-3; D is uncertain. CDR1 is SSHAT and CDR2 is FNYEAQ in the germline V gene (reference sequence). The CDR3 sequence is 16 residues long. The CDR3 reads CASSLGSATSTDTQYF. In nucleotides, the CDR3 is TGTGCTAGCAGCTTAGGCTCAGCGACTAGCACAGATACGCAGTATTTT.

The CDR3 coding sequence is TGTGCCAGCAGCTCCACAGGGGAGTTATCCTACGAGCAGTACTTC. This sequence encodes CASSSTGELSYEQYF. The chain recombines TRBV5-6 with TRBJ2-7; 7 positions match TRBD1. Germline lookup yields CDR1 SGHDT and CDR2 YYEEEE. The CDR3 extends over 15 amino acids. Germline trimming cut 3 bases from V and 1 base from J; bases unmatched to any gene: 7.

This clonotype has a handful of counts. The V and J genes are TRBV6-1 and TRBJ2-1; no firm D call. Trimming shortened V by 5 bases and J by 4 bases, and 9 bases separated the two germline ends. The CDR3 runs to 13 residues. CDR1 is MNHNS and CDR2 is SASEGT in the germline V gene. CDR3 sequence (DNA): TGTGCCAGCAGTATGGACGAATACAATGAGCAGTTCTTC. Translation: CASSMDEYNEQFF.

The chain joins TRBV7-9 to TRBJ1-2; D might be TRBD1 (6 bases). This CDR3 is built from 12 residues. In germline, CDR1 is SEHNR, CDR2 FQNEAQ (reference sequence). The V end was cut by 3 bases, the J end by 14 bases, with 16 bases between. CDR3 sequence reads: CASSLRDTVGTF. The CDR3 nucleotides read TGTGCCAGCAGCTTGCGGGACACGGTCGGAACCTTC.

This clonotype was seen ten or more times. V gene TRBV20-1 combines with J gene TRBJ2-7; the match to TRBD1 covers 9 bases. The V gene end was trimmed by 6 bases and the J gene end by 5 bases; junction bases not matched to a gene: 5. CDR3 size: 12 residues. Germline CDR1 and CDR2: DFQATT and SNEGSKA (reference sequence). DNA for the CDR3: TGCAGTGCGTTGGGACAGGGAAACGAGCAGTACTTC. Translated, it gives CSALGQGNEQYF.

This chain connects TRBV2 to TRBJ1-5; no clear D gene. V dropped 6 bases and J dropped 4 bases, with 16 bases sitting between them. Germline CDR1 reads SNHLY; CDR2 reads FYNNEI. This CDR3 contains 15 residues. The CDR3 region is CASSYSGTYNQPQHF. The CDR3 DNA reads TGTGCCAGCAGCTATTCCGGAACTTATAATCAGCCCCAGCATTTT.

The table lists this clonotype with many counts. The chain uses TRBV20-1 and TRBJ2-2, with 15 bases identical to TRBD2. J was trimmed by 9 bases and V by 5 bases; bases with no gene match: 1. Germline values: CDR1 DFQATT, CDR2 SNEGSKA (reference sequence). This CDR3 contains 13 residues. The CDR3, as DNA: TGCAGTGCTGGACTAGCGGGAGGGAGGGAGCTGTTTTTT. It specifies CSAGLAGGRELFF.